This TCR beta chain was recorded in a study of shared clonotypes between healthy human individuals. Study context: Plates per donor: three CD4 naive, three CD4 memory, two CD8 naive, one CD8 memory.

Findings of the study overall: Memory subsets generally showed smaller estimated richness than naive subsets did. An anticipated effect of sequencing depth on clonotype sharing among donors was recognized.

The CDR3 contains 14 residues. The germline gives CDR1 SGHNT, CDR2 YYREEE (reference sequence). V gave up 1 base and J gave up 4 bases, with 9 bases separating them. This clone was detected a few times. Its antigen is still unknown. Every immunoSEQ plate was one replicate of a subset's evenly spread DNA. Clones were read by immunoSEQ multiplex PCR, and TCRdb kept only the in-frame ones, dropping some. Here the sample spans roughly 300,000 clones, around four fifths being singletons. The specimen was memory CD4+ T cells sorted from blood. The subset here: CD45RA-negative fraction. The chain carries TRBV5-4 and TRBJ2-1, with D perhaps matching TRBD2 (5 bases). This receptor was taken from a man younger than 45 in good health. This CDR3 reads CASSLSSGYNEQFF. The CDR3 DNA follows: TGTGCCAGCAGCTTGTCGTCGGGATACAATGAGCAGTTCTTC. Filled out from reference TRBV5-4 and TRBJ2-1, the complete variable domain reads ETGVTQSPTHLIKTRGQQVTLRCSSQSGHNTVSWYQQALGQGPQFIFQYYREEENGRGNFPPRFSGLQFPNYSSELNVNALELDDSALYLCASSLSSGYNEQFFGPGTRLTVL.